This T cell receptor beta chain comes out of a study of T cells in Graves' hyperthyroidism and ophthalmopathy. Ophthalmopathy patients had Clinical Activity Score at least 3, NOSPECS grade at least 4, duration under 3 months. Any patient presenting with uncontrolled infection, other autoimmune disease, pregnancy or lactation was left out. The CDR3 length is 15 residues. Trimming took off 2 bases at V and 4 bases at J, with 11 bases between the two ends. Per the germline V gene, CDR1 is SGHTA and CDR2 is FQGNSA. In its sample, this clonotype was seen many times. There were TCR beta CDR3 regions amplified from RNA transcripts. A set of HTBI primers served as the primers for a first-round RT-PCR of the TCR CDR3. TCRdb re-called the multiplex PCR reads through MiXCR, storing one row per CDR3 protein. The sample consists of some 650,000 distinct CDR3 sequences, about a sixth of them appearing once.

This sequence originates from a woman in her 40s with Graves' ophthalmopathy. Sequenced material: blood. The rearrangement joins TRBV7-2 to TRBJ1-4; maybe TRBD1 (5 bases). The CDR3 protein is CASSLNPGFNEKLFF. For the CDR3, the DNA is TGTGCCAGCAGCTTAAATCCAGGGTTTAATGAAAAACTGTTTTTT.